These 24 T cell receptor beta chains came from one sample sequenced in a study of blood T cell repertoires in COVID-19. Profiled with immunoSEQ multiplex PCR; TCRdb holds only in-frame clones, not every one. This table has roughly 220,000 clones, about 80% appearing once. Sequencing was performed on peripheral blood. The receptors stem from a woman in her 30s who had recovered from COVID-19.

V gene TRBV5-4 combines with J gene TRBJ2-5, with a possible D match to TRBD1 (5 bases). The germline CDR1 and CDR2 sequences are SGHNT and YYREEE (reference sequence). This CDR3 region has 14 residues. The ends were cut back, 1 base at V and 4 bases at J, with 11 bases in the middle. CDR3 nucleotides: TGTGCCAGCAGCTTGTTCCAGGGAACAGAGACCCAGTACTTC. Its protein product is CASSLFQGTETQYF.

For the CDR3, the DNA is TGTGCCAGCAATCCCCTCGGAGACTCTAACTATGGCTACACCTTC. Translated: CASNPLGDSNYGYTF. The rearrangement uses TRBV6-5 and TRBJ1-2; D is unresolved. This CDR3 comprises 15 residues. V lost 7 bases and J 0 bases, leaving 15 bases between the germline ends. CDR1 and CDR2 from the germline V gene are MNHEY and SVGAGI.

This rearrangement joins TRBV24-1 to TRBJ2-1, with 9 bases matching TRBD2. Losses at the gene ends were 9 bases for V and 3 bases for J; bases not matched to a gene: 11. The CDR3 is 16 residues long. The germline gives CDR1 KGHDR, CDR2 SFDVKD. CDR3 DNA: TGTGCCACCCCAGAGGCTACTAGCGGGCTCTACAATGAGCAGTTCTTC. It specifies CATPEATSGLYNEQFF.

This rearrangement joins TRBV7-3 to TRBJ2-5, with D maybe TRBD2 (6 bases). The germline V and J ends were trimmed by 5 bases and 4 bases, with 20 bases remaining between them. The germline V gene encodes CDR1 SGHTA and CDR2 FQGTGA. The CDR3 consists of 16 residues. The CDR3 bases are TGTGCCAGCAGCGCCATCGGCGGTGGGGGGAGAGAGACCCAGTACTTC. Amino acids: CASSAIGGGGRETQYF.

CDR3 nucleotides: TGTGCCGCGGAAGGGGATGGCTACACCTTC. Its protein is CAAEGDGYTF. The genes are TRBV6-6 and TRBJ1-2; TRBD1 is a possible D gene (5 bases). Trimming cost V 11 bases and J 6 bases, with 10 bases left between them. The CDR3 spans 10 residues. CDR1 is MNHNY and CDR2 is SVGAGI in the germline V gene (reference sequence).

V and J are TRBV7-2 and TRBJ2-3; 13 nucleotides agree with TRBD2. Germline V gene lookup returns CDR1 SGHTA and CDR2 FQGNSA. Trimming at V came to 5 bases and at J to 5 bases, leaving 7 bases not matched to a gene. CDR3 length: 16 residues. The DNA for the CDR3 is TGTGCCAGCAGCAGGACTAGCGGGAGAGTGGGAGATACGCAGTATTTT. This encodes CASSRTSGRVGDTQYF.

This chain connects TRBV7-3 to TRBJ2-1; TRBD2 is a possible D gene (5 bases). Between the trimmed V and J ends, which lost 4 bases and 5 bases, there was a span of 9 bases. CDR3 length: 13 amino acids. Germline CDR1 SGHTA, CDR2 FQGTGA. CDR3: CASSSRGNNEQFF. CDR3 in DNA: TGTGCCAGCAGCTCACGAGGGAACAATGAGCAGTTCTTC.

This clone was seen just once. Sequence at one end of the junction differs from germline and may be a read error. This rearrangement joins TRBV11-2 to TRBJ2-1, with TRBD2 as a possible D gene (5 bases). Germline assignment: CDR1 SGHAT and CDR2 FQNNGV. The CDR3 extends over 15 amino acids. The CDR3 coding sequence is TGTGCCAGCAACTTAGCGTCTAGCTCCTACAATGAGCAGTTCTTC. Protein: CASNLASSSYNEQFF.

V is TRBV19 and J is TRBJ1-2; D ambiguous. V was cut by 8 bases and J by 6 bases, with 16 bases left in between. The CDR3 is 13 amino acids. Per germline, CDR1 LNHDA and CDR2 SQIVND (reference sequence). The CDR3 DNA reads as TGTGCCAGTTCAACGTCTTCGTTAGATGGCTACACCTTC. This gives the protein CASSTSSLDGYTF.

Comment on this clone: At the DNA level, this CDR3 is encoded by other sequences in the same sample as well. The rearrangement joins TRBV28 to TRBJ2-3; 7 nucleotides match TRBD2. The CDR3 sequence is 13 residues long. V lost 3 bases to trimming and J lost 6 bases; unmatched junction nucleotides: 3. CDR1 and CDR2 from the germline V gene are MDHEN and SYDVKM. This chain's CDR3 is CASSLRGGDTQYF. The CDR3 DNA follows: TGTGCCAGCAGTTTGCGGGGAGGGGATACGCAGTATTTT.

Comments on this clone: Other DNA sequences in this sample translate to the same CDR3. The chain recombines TRBV24-1 with TRBJ2-5; 8 nucleotides agree with TRBD1. J lost 5 bases, V lost 3 bases, and 7 bases had no gene match. From germline, CDR1 is KGHDR and CDR2 SFDVKD. The CDR3 length is 15 residues. CDR3 region: CATSDPGTGGETQYF. The CDR3 bases are TGTGCCACCAGTGATCCCGGGACAGGCGGGGAGACCCAGTACTTC.

The J gene is TRBJ2-7, the V gene TRBV3-1 (or the pseudogene TRBV3-2), with 8 bases aligning to TRBD2. Germline-derived CDR1 and CDR2 are LGHDT and YNNKEL (reference sequence). The V and J ends lost 3 bases and 0 bases, in that order; junction bases with no gene match: 10. This CDR3 has 17 residues. CDR3 in DNA: TGTGCCAGCAGCCACCTTCGGGGGGGCAAGAGCTCCTACGAGCAGTACTTC. Its translation is CASSHLRGGKSSYEQYF.

V and J are TRBV7-9 and TRBJ1-1; the D is unclear. The V gene lost 7 bases and the J gene lost 0 bases, with 12 bases spanning the gap. The germline CDR1 and CDR2 sequences are SEHNR and FQNEAQ (reference sequence). The CDR3 totals 14 residues. In DNA form, the CDR3 reads TGTGCCAGCACCCCCTCACAGATGAACACTGAAGCTTTCTTT. This codes for CASTPSQMNTEAFF.

About this clone: In the same sample, other DNA sequences code for this CDR3. V is TRBV3-1 (or the pseudogene TRBV3-2) and J is TRBJ2-5; no definite D call. Per germline, CDR1 LGHDT and CDR2 YNNKEL (reference sequence). V was pared by 4 bases and J by 1 base, with 4 bases between. This CDR3 contains 12 residues. CDR3 nucleotide sequence: TGTGCCAGCAGCCCTTTCCAAGAGACCCAGTACTTC. Its protein is CASSPFQETQYF.

This clone was observed once. The rearrangement joins TRBV11-2 to TRBJ1-2; a weak D match, TRBD1 (5 bases). CDR3 length equals 16 residues. V lost 5 bases and J lost 1, with 17 bases in between. Germline assignment: CDR1 SGHAT and CDR2 FQNNGV. The CDR3 bases are TGTGCCAGCAGCCCCCCGAGGGAGGGGCATAACTATGGCTACACCTTC. This codes for CASSPPREGHNYGYTF.

The rearrangement links TRBV9 to TRBJ2-3; the match to TRBD1 covers 9 bases. V lost 4 bases and J lost 0; bases outside the gene matches: 3. The CDR3 loop spans 15 amino acids. Germline V CDR1 and CDR2: SGDLS, YYNGEE. The CDR3 DNA is TGTGCCAGCAGCTGGACAGGGGCCAGCACAGATACGCAGTATTTT. Its protein product is CASSWTGASTDTQYF.

This chain joins TRBV10-3 and TRBJ2-2, with 8 nucleotides matching TRBD2. Trimming cost V 0 bases and J 4 bases; bases outside gene matches: 7. Looked up from germline, CDR1 is ENHRY and CDR2 is SYGVKD. This CDR3 has 17 amino acids. The CDR3 DNA reads as TGTGCCATCAGTGAGTCGTGGCGGGAGGAGGTCACCGGGGAGCTGTTTTTT. Translated, it gives CAISESWREEVTGELFF.

This sequence joins TRBV5-1 and TRBJ2-5; 10 positions match TRBD2. J was trimmed by 5 bases and V by 0 bases; bases with no gene match: 13. The CDR3 has 18 amino acids. Germline-derived CDR1 and CDR2 are SGHRS and YFSETQ. The CDR3 nucleotides read TGCGCCAGCAGCTTGGAAGGACTAGCGGTCTTGGATGGGGAGACCCAGTACTTC. The encoded protein is CASSLEGLAVLDGETQYF.

CDR3 in DNA: TGTGCCAGCAGTCAACAGGGGGCGCCAGGCGAGCAGTACTTC. Its translation is CASSQQGAPGEQYF. V gene TRBV28 combines with J gene TRBJ2-7, with 9 positions matching TRBD1. CDR3 length equals 14 residues. Germline loops: CDR1 MDHEN, CDR2 SYDVKM. Trimming took 5 bases from V and 6 from J; bases not matched to a gene: 8. The full variable domain, rest sourced from reference TRBV28 and TRBJ2-7, is DVKVTQSSRYLVKRTGEKVFLECVQDMDHENMFWYRQDPGLGLRLIYFSYDVKMKEKGDIPEGYSVSREKKERFSLILESASTNQTSMYLCASSQQGAPGEQYFGPGTRLTVT.

This rearrangement joins TRBV6-5 to TRBJ2-2; 8 positions match TRBD1. The V gene's germline CDR1 is MNHEY and CDR2 SVGAGI. V lost 4 bases, J lost 4 bases, and 5 bases stayed unmatched. This CDR3 spans 15 amino acids. The chain's CDR3 is CASSFDRGSTGELFF. The CDR3 nucleotides are TGTGCCAGCAGTTTCGACAGGGGTAGCACCGGGGAGCTGTTTTTT.

This chain connects TRBV12-5 to TRBJ2-2; tentatively, D is TRBD1 (6 bases). CDR1 is LGHNT and CDR2 is FRNRAP in the germline V gene. The V and J ends lost 7 bases and 6 bases respectively, with 18 bases between them. This CDR3 spans 15 amino acids. CDR3 bases: TGTGCTAGTGCCAAGGGGGAAGCGAGTCCCGGGGAGCTGTTTTTT. Translating it yields CASAKGEASPGELFF.

V is TRBV24-1 and J is TRBJ2-1, with 7 bases aligning to TRBD2. V lost 1 base to trimming and J lost 8 bases; unmatched junction nucleotides: 7. The CDR3 covers 15 residues. Germline V gene lookup returns CDR1 KGHDR and CDR2 SFDVKD. The CDR3 protein is CATSDFPKGGDEQFF. The CDR3 DNA reads as TGTGCCACCAGTGATTTTCCAAAGGGAGGGGATGAGCAGTTCTTC.

There are a few counts of this clone. The chain has TRBV6-5 and TRBJ2-7, with TRBD2 matching 9 bases. V dropped 6 bases and J dropped 5; count of bases not matched to a gene: 5. The CDR3 sequence is 13 residues long. CDR1 is MNHEY and CDR2 is SVGAGI in the germline V gene. The CDR3 coding sequence is TGTGCCAGCAGCCGGACTAGCGTCAACGAGCAGTACTTC. Translation: CASSRTSVNEQYF.

The chain links TRBV30 to TRBJ1-1, with D perhaps TRBD1 (5 bases). Germline CDR1 GTSNPN, CDR2 SVGIG (reference sequence). V was cut by 1 base and J by 6 bases, with 18 bases left in between. This CDR3 is 15 amino acids long. The CDR3 DNA follows: TGTGCCTGGAGTGGGCGGGGGTACTCGAGACCTGAAGCTTTCTTT. It translates to CAWSGRGYSRPEAFF.